These 14 T cell receptor beta chains were all obtained from the same sample, sequenced in a study of radiotherapy plus CTLA-4 blockade in lung cancer. Sequencing was performed with immunoSEQ multiplex PCR; in TCRdb, only in-frame clones are kept and a portion is missing. The sample consists of some 74,000 clones, roughly 80% of them appearing once. The sequenced sample was peripheral blood, obtained from a patient treated with radiotherapy plus ipilimumab. All receptors come from a human donor with non-small cell lung cancer who had a complete response to radiotherapy plus ipilimumab.

This clone has more than one count but fewer than ten. This chain joins TRBV13 and TRBJ2-2, with 13 bases aligning to TRBD2. Germline trimming cut 0 bases from V and 5 bases from J; bases unmatched to any gene: 0. The CDR3 is 16 amino acids. CDR1 and CDR2 from the germline V gene are PRHDT and FYEKMQ (reference sequence). DNA of the CDR3: TGTGCCAGCAGCTTAGGGACTAGCGGGAGGACCGGGGAGCTGTTTTTT. It encodes CASSLGTSGRTGELFF.

The chain is built from TRBV19 and TRBJ1-2, with 8 positions matching TRBD1. The V segment lost 1 base and the J segment 8 bases; nucleotides outside the gene matches: 3. Germline loops: CDR1 LNHDA, CDR2 SQIVND (reference sequence). The CDR3 has 13 amino acids. The CDR3 nucleotides are TGTGCCAGTAGTATAGGACAGGGGAGCGGCTACACCTTC. It yields the protein CASSIGQGSGYTF.

The DNA for the CDR3 is TGTGCCAGCTCCCCCGGACGGGTGCAGGGGCAGCCCCAGCATTTT. Translated, it gives CASSPGRVQGQPQHF. The chain links TRBV18 to TRBJ1-5; D may be TRBD1 (6 bases). Germline values: CDR1 KGHSH, CDR2 LQKENI. CDR3 length: 15 residues. The germline V and J ends were trimmed by 6 bases and 7 bases, with 19 bases remaining between them. Full variable domain (outside the CDR3, taken from reference TRBV18 and TRBJ1-5): NAGVMQNPRHLVRRRGQEARLRCSPMKGHSHVYWYRQLPEEGLKFMVYLQKENIIDESGMPKERFSAEFPKEGPSILRIQQVVRGDSAAYFCASSPGRVQGQPQHFGDGTRLSIL.

The V call is TRBV7-2, the J call TRBJ1-5; 8 bases fit TRBD1. The V gene end was trimmed by 7 bases and the J gene end by 7 bases; junction bases not matched to a gene: 12. This CDR3 is built from 15 residues. Germline V gene data show CDR1 as SGHTA and CDR2 as FQGNSA. CDR3 region: CASTLRTGPEQPQHF. The CDR3 region has the DNA TGTGCCAGCACCTTGCGGACAGGGCCCGAGCAGCCCCAGCATTTT.

This rearrangement joins TRBV15 to TRBJ2-5, with D possibly being TRBD2 (6 bases). The V end was cut by 3 bases, the J end by 5 bases, with 19 bases between. The CDR3 extends over 16 amino acids. Germline V lookup: CDR1 LNHNV, CDR2 YYDKDF (reference sequence). The CDR3 loop reads CATSSHGGQGGETQYF. CDR3 sequence (DNA): TGTGCCACCAGCAGTCACGGAGGGCAGGGTGGGGAGACCCAGTACTTC.

This clone is labeled as medium-sized. The chain is built from TRBV7-8 and TRBJ2-2; 7 nucleotides line up with TRBD2. The germline V gene has CDR1 SGHVS and CDR2 FQNEAQ. V shed 2 bases and J 4 bases; nucleotides not matched to a gene: 4. CDR3 length equals 15 residues. The CDR3 DNA sequence: TGTGCCAGCAGCTTACGGGTAGCGGGCACCGGGGAGCTGTTTTTT. Amino acids: CASSLRVAGTGELFF.

The DNA for the CDR3 is TGTGCCAGCAGCCGGAGGGAAGAAGCTTTCTTT. This translates into CASSRREEAFF. The rearrangement links TRBV5-6 to TRBJ1-1; no clear D gene. V lost 4 bases to trimming and J lost 8 bases, with 9 bases between them. The germline gives CDR1 SGHDT, CDR2 YYEEEE. The CDR3 is made up of 11 amino acids.

This rearrangement joins TRBV25-1 to TRBJ1-1; D may be TRBD1 (5 bases). The CDR3 length is 15 residues. CDR1 and CDR2 (germline): MGHDK, SYGVNS. V was clipped by 4 bases and J by 1 base, with 13 bases between them. The CDR3 protein is CASSAGGARNTEAFF. CDR3 DNA sequence: TGTGCCAGCAGTGCCGGAGGGGCACGGAACACTGAAGCTTTCTTT.

This CDR3 is CASSPPDRYNEQFF. CDR3 nucleotides: TGTGCCAGCAGTCCCCCGGACAGATACAATGAGCAGTTCTTC. V is TRBV28 and J is TRBJ2-1, with D possibly being TRBD1 (6 bases). The CDR3 is 14 amino acids. Germline V gene lookup returns CDR1 MDHEN and CDR2 SYDVKM. Deletions cut 5 bases from V and 4 bases from J, with 12 bases between. The entire variable domain, with the rest obtained from reference TRBV28 and TRBJ2-1, is as follows: DVKVTQSSRYLVKRTGEKVFLECVQDMDHENMFWYRQDPGLGLRLIYFSYDVKMKEKGDIPEGYSVSREKKERFSLILESASTNQTSMYLCASSPPDRYNEQFFGPGTRLTVL.

This chain connects TRBV11-2 to TRBJ2-5; D possibly uses TRBD1 or TRBD2 (7 bases each). This CDR3 has 19 amino acids. Looked up from germline, CDR1 is SGHAT and CDR2 is FQNNGV. Trimming shortened V by 4 bases and J by 5 bases, and 29 bases separated the two germline ends. The CDR3 DNA is TGTGCCAGCAGCTGGGGGGGCCCACCGGGACAGTTTATTAAGGAGACCCAGTACTTC. Translating it yields CASSWGGPPGQFIKETQYF.

V is TRBV18 and J is TRBJ2-6; 10 bases align to TRBD1. The length of the CDR3 is 18 residues. V lost 4 bases, J lost 2 bases, and 8 bases stayed unmatched. CDR1 is KGHSH and CDR2 is LQKENI in the germline V gene. The CDR3 protein is CASSLTGQGVAGANVLTF. CDR3 DNA sequence: TGTGCCAGCTCACTGACCGGACAGGGGGTAGCTGGGGCCAACGTCCTGACTTTC.

The chain couples TRBV7-9 to TRBJ2-6; 8 nucleotides agree with TRBD1. CDR1 and CDR2 (germline): SEHNR, FQNEAQ (reference sequence). This CDR3 contains 16 residues. J lost 1 base, V lost 6 bases, and 5 bases had no gene match. This chain's CDR3 is CASRQGEKSGANVLTF. In nucleotides, the CDR3 is TGTGCCAGCAGACAGGGGGAGAAATCTGGGGCCAACGTCCTGACTTTC.

The CDR3 region is CASSQPDRAQETQYF. In DNA, the CDR3 is TGCGCCAGCAGCCAACCGGACAGGGCTCAAGAGACCCAGTACTTC. The rearrangement uses TRBV4-1 and TRBJ2-5; 8 positions match TRBD1. There are 15 residues in the CDR3. Per germline, CDR1 MGHRA and CDR2 YSYEKL. V was pared by 2 bases and J by 2 bases, with 4 bases of the junction left unmatched.

The CDR3 nucleotides are TGTGCCAGCAGCCTAACTATGGGGTTCACAGATACGCAGTATTTT. Protein sequence: CASSLTMGFTDTQYF. The genes are TRBV7-2 and TRBJ2-3; the D is unclear. Between the trimmed V and J ends, which lost 5 bases and 2 bases, there was a span of 14 bases. Germline V gene lookup returns CDR1 SGHTA and CDR2 FQGNSA. The CDR3 contains 15 residues.